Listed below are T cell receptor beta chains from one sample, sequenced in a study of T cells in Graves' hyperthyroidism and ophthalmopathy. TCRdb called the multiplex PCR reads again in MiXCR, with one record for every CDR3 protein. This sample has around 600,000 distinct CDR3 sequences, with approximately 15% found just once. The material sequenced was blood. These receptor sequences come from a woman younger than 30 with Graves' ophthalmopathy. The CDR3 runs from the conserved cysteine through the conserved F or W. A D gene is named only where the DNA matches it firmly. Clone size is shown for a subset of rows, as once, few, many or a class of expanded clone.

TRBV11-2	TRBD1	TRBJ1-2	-	CASSPGTGGIYGYTF
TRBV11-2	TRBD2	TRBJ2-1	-	CASSWTGTSGRAGEQFF
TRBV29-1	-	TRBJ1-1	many	CSTTTGAAEAFF
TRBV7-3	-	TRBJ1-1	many	CASSFNPVGATEAFF
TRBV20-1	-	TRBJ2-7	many	CSASGGTSYEQYF
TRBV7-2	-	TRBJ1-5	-	CASSLDGVSNQPQHF
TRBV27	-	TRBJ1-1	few	CASSLSVNTEVFF
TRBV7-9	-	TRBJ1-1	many	CASSLEGRTAIAAFF
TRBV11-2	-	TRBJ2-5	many	CASSHRNTWGQETQYF
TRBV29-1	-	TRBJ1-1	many	CSADGGGTEAFF
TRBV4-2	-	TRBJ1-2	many	CASSQGQGGYTF
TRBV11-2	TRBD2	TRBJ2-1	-	CASSLDETSGRIYNEQFF
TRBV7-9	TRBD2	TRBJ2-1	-	CASSQPALAGRANYNEQFF
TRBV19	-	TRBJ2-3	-	CASSMWTYTDTQYF
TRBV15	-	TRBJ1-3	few	CATSRDRGPSGNTIYF
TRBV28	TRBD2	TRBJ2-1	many	CASRLPPWTSGKNNEQFF
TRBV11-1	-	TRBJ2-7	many	CASNGGDPSYEQYF
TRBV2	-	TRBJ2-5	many	CASSQRETQYF
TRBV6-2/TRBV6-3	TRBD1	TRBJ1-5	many	CASSAQGQGLYQPQHF